The clone carrying this T cell receptor beta chain was seen ten or more times. This CDR3 region has 11 residues. Germline V gene data show CDR1 as MGHDK and CDR2 as SYGVNS. Trimming cost V 6 bases and J 4 bases, with 3 bases left between them. The data derive from a study of T cells of healthy individuals. Each CDR3 protein is one row after TCRdb ran MiXCR on the 5' RACE reads. The table lists about 53,000 distinct CDR3 sequences, roughly 15% of them singletons, with 15% to 20% in the top ten. The chain carries TRBV25-1 and TRBJ2-2; D is unclear. This TCR was sampled from a human donor in good health. The CDR3 nucleotides read TGTGCCAGCAGGTTCACCGGGGAGCTGTTTTTT. Protein product: CASRFTGELFF. Together with reference TRBV25-1 and TRBJ2-2, the CDR3 gives the full variable domain: EADIYQTPRYLVIGTGKKITLECSQTMGHDKMYWYQQDPGMELHLIHYSYGVNSTEKGDLSSESTVSRIRTEHFPLTLESARPSHTSQYLCASRFTGELFFGEGSRLTVL.